This passage covers 29 T cell receptor beta chains from one sample sequenced in a study of neurological immune-mediated disorders. TCRdb passed the 5' RACE reads through MiXCR, listing each CDR3 protein once. The sample consists of tens of thousands of distinct CDR3 sequences, under 20% of them appearing once. Material for sequencing was PBMCs. The origin of the receptors is a woman aged 40 to 49 in good health.

Of note for this clonotype: Given a much more abundant clone one base away, this may be a read error. This chain joins TRBV20-1 and TRBJ1-2, with 7 nucleotides matching TRBD1. Germline assignment: CDR1 DFQATT and CDR2 SNEGSKA (reference sequence). This CDR3 is built from 13 residues. The CDR3, as DNA: TGCATTGCTAGAGAAGGGGGCCTCGGTGGCTACACCTTC. Translation: CIAREGGLGGYTF.

Ten or more counts support this clonotype. The chain joins TRBV7-8 to TRBJ2-4, with a weak D call TRBD2 (6 bases). The CDR3 is made up of 14 amino acids. Deletions cut 5 bases from V and 2 bases from J, with 10 bases between. CDR1 is SGHVS and CDR2 is FQNEAQ in the germline V gene. Here the CDR3 DNA reads TGTGCCAGCAGCCCTGCGGGGACCAAAAACATTCAGTACTTC. Its protein product is CASSPAGTKNIQYF.

This clonotype was counted many times. The chain employs TRBV21-1 and TRBJ1-1. TRBV21-1 has pseudogene status. The CDR3 spans 14 residues. CDR3 DNA: TGTGCCAGCAGCATATTTTCATGGGTCACTGAAGCTTTCTTT. This codes for CASSIFSWVTEAFF.

This clonotype was found many times. V and J are TRBV2 and TRBJ1-5; D not resolved. The V and J ends lost 1 base and 7 bases respectively, with 11 bases between them. CDR3 size: 14 residues. Germline lookup yields CDR1 SNHLY and CDR2 FYNNEI. The CDR3 region is CASSEGPGGQPQHF. CDR3 sequence (DNA): TGTGCCAGCAGTGAAGGCCCAGGCGGGCAGCCCCAGCATTTT.

This clonotype was counted many times. V is TRBV20-1 and J is TRBJ2-5; D is uncertain. The germline CDR1 and CDR2 sequences are DFQATT and SNEGSKA (reference sequence). Trimming left V 3 bases short and J 7 bases short, with 15 bases between. The CDR3 runs to 13 residues. CDR3 protein: CSASLVRRGTQYF. The CDR3 bases are TGCAGTGCTAGTTTGGTCAGGAGAGGGACCCAGTACTTC.

At least ten counts were recorded for this clonotype. The CDR3 loop reads CASSRAGANVLTF. The CDR3 nucleotides are TGTGCCAGCAGCAGAGCGGGGGCCAACGTCCTGACTTTC. The chain combines TRBV14 with TRBJ2-6; D is uncertain. This CDR3 comprises 13 residues. Germline CDR1 and CDR2: SGHDN and FVKESK. V lost 5 bases, J lost 4 bases, and 6 bases lay in between.

This clonotype was observed at least ten times. V and J are TRBV7-2 and TRBJ2-3; 8 positions match TRBD2. The CDR3 consists of 16 residues. Germline V gene sequence: CDR1 SGHTA, CDR2 FQGNSA. The V gene end was trimmed by 5 bases and the J gene end by 2 bases; junction bases not matched to a gene: 9. The CDR3: CASSLQSGGATDTQYF. As DNA, the CDR3 is TGTGCCAGCAGCCTCCAGAGCGGGGGAGCCACAGATACGCAGTATTTT.

J is TRBJ2-1 and V is TRBV28, with D unresolved. Germline V gene lookup returns CDR1 MDHEN and CDR2 SYDVKM. V was pared by 3 bases and J by 4 bases, with 13 bases between. There are 15 residues in the CDR3. DNA of the CDR3: TGTGCCAGCAGTTTCGGGTCAGGTGATTACAATGAGCAGTTCTTC. Translation gives CASSFGSGDYNEQFF. Full variable domain (remainder filled in from reference TRBV28 and TRBJ2-1): DVKVTQSSRYLVKRTGEKVFLECVQDMDHENMFWYRQDPGLGLRLIYFSYDVKMKEKGDIPEGYSVSREKKERFSLILESASTNQTSMYLCASSFGSGDYNEQFFGPGTRLTVL.

In its sample, this clonotype was seen many times. V is TRBV15 and J is TRBJ1-4; D is ambiguous. Germline CDR1 is LNHNV and CDR2 is YYDKDF (reference sequence). CDR3 length: 15 amino acids. The V and J ends lost 3 bases and 2 bases respectively, with 10 bases between them. CDR3 DNA: TGTGCCACCAGCAGGCCCGGCAGTACTAATGAAAAACTGTTTTTT. It encodes CATSRPGSTNEKLFF.

This clonotype has at least ten counts. A clone one base away is much larger, so this may be a read error. The chain uses TRBV6-5 and TRBJ2-3, with 15 bases lining up with TRBD2. This CDR3 comprises 17 residues. V lost 2 bases to trimming and J lost 4 bases; unmatched junction nucleotides: 4. The V gene's germline CDR1 is MNHEY and CDR2 SVGAGI. CDR3 sequence (DNA): TGTGCCAGCAGTTACGGACTAGCGGGGGGGCCCCCAGATACGCAGTATTTT. Encoded protein: CASSYGLAGGPPDTQYF.

This clonotype was recorded many times. The rearrangement links TRBV5-6 to TRBJ2-5; 8 bases line up with TRBD1. V shed 2 bases, J shed 4 bases, and the junction held 7 bases outside the gene matches. CDR1 SGHDT and CDR2 YYEEEE come from the germline V gene. The CDR3 length is 15 residues. CDR3 coding DNA: TGTGCCAGCAGCTTTAGACAGGGGTACGGAGAGACCCAGTACTTC. It is translated as CASSFRQGYGETQYF.

At least ten counts were recorded for this clonotype. This chain connects TRBV5-1 to TRBJ1-1, with a weak D call TRBD1 (5 bases). CDR3 size: 15 residues. V was pared by 0 bases and J by 4 bases, with 13 bases between. The V gene's germline CDR1 is SGHRS and CDR2 YFSETQ. The CDR3 is CASSLAVGAGTEAFF. CDR3 nucleotides: TGCGCCAGCAGCTTGGCCGTCGGGGCTGGCACTGAAGCTTTCTTT.

This clonotype was found many times. V is TRBV18 and J is TRBJ2-3, with D possibly TRBD2 on 6 matching bases. The CDR3 runs to 15 residues. Trimming pared 0 bases from V and 5 bases from J, leaving 12 bases between. The V gene's germline CDR1 is KGHSH and CDR2 LQKENI. The CDR3 protein is CASSPPGEAGDTQYF. The CDR3, as DNA: TGTGCCAGCTCACCACCAGGGGAGGCTGGAGATACGCAGTATTTT. Variable domain in full (rest from reference TRBV18 and TRBJ2-3): NAGVMQNPRHLVRRRGQEARLRCSPMKGHSHVYWYRQLPEEGLKFMVYLQKENIIDESGMPKERFSAEFPKEGPSILRIQQVVRGDSAAYFCASSPPGEAGDTQYFGPGTRLTVL.

J is TRBJ2-5 and V is TRBV7-2; possibly TRBD1 for D (6 bases). In germline, CDR1 is SGHTA, CDR2 FQGNSA. The CDR3 spans 16 residues. The germline V and J ends were trimmed by 5 bases and 4 bases, with 20 bases remaining between them. The CDR3: CASSQNRDMGGETQYF. CDR3 coding DNA: TGTGCCAGCAGCCAAAACCGGGACATGGGTGGAGAGACCCAGTACTTC.

The V call is TRBV12-3 or TRBV12-4, the J call TRBJ1-4, with D hard to call. V was shortened by 5 bases and J by 7 bases, with 29 bases between the two germline ends. The CDR3 extends over 19 amino acids. CDR3 sequence (DNA): TGTGCCAGCAGTAAAATACTCTCCGGCGGGCAGCTGGTTTTTGAAAAACTGTTTTTT. Amino acid sequence: CASSKILSGGQLVFEKLFF.

Ten or more counts support this clonotype. This chain uses TRBV5-1 with TRBJ2-5; 13 positions match TRBD2. Germline V lookup: CDR1 SGHRS, CDR2 YFSETQ. The CDR3 sequence is 17 residues long. V shed 3 bases and J 2 bases; nucleotides not matched to a gene: 7. CDR3 amino acids: CASSWKTSGGSQETQYF. The CDR3 DNA is TGCGCCAGCAGCTGGAAGACTAGCGGGGGGTCACAAGAGACCCAGTACTTC. Looking up the rest from reference TRBV5-1 and TRBJ2-5 gives the full variable domain: KAGVTQTPRYLIKTRGQQVTLSCSPISGHRSVSWYQQTPGQGLQFLFEYFSETQRNKGNFPGRFSGRQFSNSRSEMNVSTLELGDSALYLCASSWKTSGGSQETQYFGPGTRLLVL.

The rearrangement joins TRBV14 to TRBJ2-5; D may correspond to TRBD1 or TRBD2 (6 bases each). V was clipped by 2 bases and J by 4 bases, with 14 bases between them. The CDR3 totals 15 residues. Germline loops: CDR1 SGHDN, CDR2 FVKESK. CDR3 sequence: CASSQIQGGGETQYF. CDR3 in DNA: TGTGCCAGCAGCCAAATTCAAGGGGGAGGAGAGACCCAGTACTTC.

This clonotype appeared many times. The genes are TRBV5-1 and TRBJ2-2, with D possibly called TRBD1 or TRBD2 (5 bases each). V was trimmed by 0 bases and J by 9 bases, leaving 9 bases between them. The CDR3 contains 13 residues. CDR1 and CDR2 (germline): SGHRS, YFSETQ. The CDR3 nucleotides read TGCGCCAGCAGCTTGGCCGAGGGGTGGGAGCTGTTTTTT. This gives the protein CASSLAEGWELFF.

The rearrangement uses TRBV5-1 and TRBJ2-1; TRBD2 might be the D (6 bases). V shed 6 bases and J shed 6 bases, with 19 bases lying between them. The CDR3 consists of 15 residues. Per the germline V gene, CDR1 is SGHRS and CDR2 is YFSETQ. CDR3 region: CASNFGGGYSNEQFF. CDR3 nucleotide sequence: TGCGCCAGCAACTTTGGTGGAGGGTACTCCAATGAGCAGTTCTTC.

This rearrangement joins TRBV5-1 to TRBJ2-1; tentative D call: TRBD2 (6 bases). V was trimmed by 0 bases and J by 7 bases, leaving 11 bases between them. CDR3 length: 14 residues. In germline, CDR1 is SGHRS, CDR2 YFSETQ. The CDR3 loop is CASSLVPGRNEQFF. CDR3 in DNA: TGCGCCAGCAGCTTGGTTCCAGGGAGGAATGAGCAGTTCTTC. The whole variable domain, filled in from reference TRBV5-1 and TRBJ2-1, reads KAGVTQTPRYLIKTRGQQVTLSCSPISGHRSVSWYQQTPGQGLQFLFEYFSETQRNKGNFPGRFSGRQFSNSRSEMNVSTLELGDSALYLCASSLVPGRNEQFFGPGTRLTVL.

This clonotype was counted many times. The chain couples TRBV7-9 to TRBJ2-1; D not certain. The V and J ends lost 0 bases and 7 bases respectively, with 10 bases between them. The CDR3 is 14 residues long. From germline, CDR1 is SEHNR and CDR2 FQNEAQ (reference sequence). This CDR3 reads CASSLAYPENEQFF. The CDR3 DNA reads TGTGCCAGCAGCTTAGCTTACCCGGAGAATGAGCAGTTCTTC.

V gene TRBV5-6 combines with J gene TRBJ2-1; either TRBD1 or TRBD2 may supply D (6 bases each). There are 16 residues in the CDR3. Trimming removed 4 bases at V and 3 bases at J, with 17 bases between. Germline assignment: CDR1 SGHDT and CDR2 YYEEEE. As DNA, the CDR3 is TGTGCCAGCAGCCCAGGCGGAGGGGGAGGCTACAATGAGCAGTTCTTC. Protein product: CASSPGGGGGYNEQFF.

This clonotype occurred many times. The chain couples TRBV5-1 to TRBJ2-1; no clear D gene. V was trimmed by 0 bases and J by 6 bases, leaving 10 bases between them. CDR1 is SGHRS and CDR2 is YFSETQ in the germline V gene. This CDR3 has 14 amino acids. The CDR3 DNA reads TGCGCCAGCAGCTTGGGGTCGCATTTCAATGAGCAGTTCTTC. It specifies CASSLGSHFNEQFF.

This clonotype was recorded at least ten times. The V call is TRBV6-2 or TRBV6-3, the J call TRBJ2-2; 7 bases are a match to TRBD2. V lost 10 bases and J lost 0; bases outside the gene matches: 8. Looked up from germline, CDR1 is MNHEY and CDR2 is SVGEGT. CDR3 length: 15 residues. The CDR3 loop reads CATAPRGANTGELFF. The CDR3 nucleotides read TGTGCCACCGCCCCCCGGGGGGCGAACACCGGGGAGCTGTTTTTT.

This clonotype was observed a handful of times. This chain links TRBV29-1 with TRBJ2-1; perhaps TRBD2 as D (6 bases). Germline values: CDR1 SQVTM, CDR2 ANQGSEA. Deletions cut 4 bases from V and 0 bases from J, with 7 bases between. The CDR3 has 13 residues. CDR3 residues: CSVGLVSYNEQFF. The CDR3 region has the DNA TGCAGCGTTGGACTAGTCTCCTACAATGAGCAGTTCTTC.

This chain links TRBV11-1 with TRBJ2-1; D not certain. CDR1 and CDR2 from the germline V gene are SGHAT and FQDESV (reference sequence). V was trimmed by 0 bases and J by 3 bases, leaving 3 bases between them. The CDR3 contains 13 residues. The CDR3 DNA is TGTGCCAGCAGCTTAGCCGGCTACAATGAGCAGTTCTTC. Amino acid sequence: CASSLAGYNEQFF.

This clonotype was counted many times. The CDR3 here is CASSPRTGGGTEAFF. As DNA, the CDR3 is TGCGCCAGCAGCCCCCGTACGGGGGGAGGCACTGAAGCTTTCTTT. This chain links TRBV5-1 with TRBJ1-1, with D possibly TRBD1 on 5 matching bases. Trimming pared 4 bases from V and 4 bases from J, leaving 17 bases between. This CDR3 contains 15 residues. Germline lookup yields CDR1 SGHRS and CDR2 YFSETQ.

As for this clonotype: A much larger clone lies one base from this, so it may be a read error. The chain uses TRBV11-1 and TRBJ1-1; 7 positions agree with TRBD1. With 2 bases clipped from V and 1 base from J, the junction kept 4 bases outside the gene matches. Germline CDR1 SGHAT, CDR2 FQDESV (reference sequence). The CDR3 is 15 amino acids. This CDR3 reads CASSLPGTANTEAFF. Written as DNA, the CDR3 is TGTGCCAGCAGCTTACCCGGGACAGCGAACACTGAAGCTTTCTTT. Supplemented by reference TRBV11-1 and TRBJ1-1, the full variable domain reads EAEVAQSPRYKITEKSQAVAFWCDPISGHATLYWYRQILGQGPELLVQFQDESVVDDSQLPKDRFSAERLKGVDSTLKIQPAELGDSAMYLCASSLPGTANTEAFFGQGTRLTVV.

This clonotype was counted ten times or more. The V gene is TRBV20-1, the J gene TRBJ2-1; 8 bases map to TRBD1. This CDR3 region has 11 residues. With V trimmed by 3 bases and J by 15 bases, 7 bases remained unmatched. Germline V gene lookup returns CDR1 DFQATT and CDR2 SNEGSKA (reference sequence). CDR3 loop: CSARGTGETFF. The CDR3 DNA reads TGCAGTGCTAGGGGGACAGGAGAAACGTTCTTC.